The next 15 T cell receptor beta chains were all read from a single sample in a study of cytomegalovirus exposure and HLA in healthy donors. PCR amplification relied on 60 Vbeta primers (plus 13 Jbeta primers). Assay used: immunoSEQ multiplex PCR; TCRdb lists only in-frame clones, some missing. Here the sample spans about 35,000 clones, roughly 90% being singletons. The sample was PBMCs. The receptors derive from a woman between 18 and 29 years old in good health and CMV-seronegative.

V usage is TRBV5-1 and J usage is TRBJ1-2, with 8 bases aligning to TRBD1. The CDR3 covers 16 residues. Germline V gene sequence: CDR1 SGHRS, CDR2 YFSETQ. J gave up 7 bases and V 0 bases, and 11 bases lay outside the gene matches. This CDR3 reads CASSLGQGTRTGGYTF. In DNA form, the CDR3 reads TGCGCCAGCAGCTTGGGACAGGGGACCCGGACGGGTGGCTACACCTTC.

This chain connects TRBV19 to TRBJ1-1; the match to TRBD1 covers 7 bases. CDR3 size: 15 residues. J was trimmed by 5 bases and V by 2 bases; bases with no gene match: 8. Germline lookup yields CDR1 LNHDA and CDR2 SQIVND (reference sequence). CDR3: CASSIRGQGWTEAFF. The CDR3 bases are TGTGCCAGTAGTATAAGGGGGCAGGGCTGGACTGAAGCTTTCTTT.

CDR3 amino acids: CSVAGDRESNYGYTF. The CDR3 coding sequence is TGCAGCGTTGCAGGGGACAGGGAATCTAACTATGGCTACACCTTC. The rearrangement uses TRBV29-1 and TRBJ1-2, with 9 bases matching TRBD1. The CDR3 runs to 15 residues. Looked up from germline, CDR1 is SQVTM and CDR2 is ANQGSEA. Losses at the gene ends were 4 bases for V and 0 bases for J; bases not matched to a gene: 6.

This chain links TRBV30 with TRBJ2-1; a weak D match, TRBD2 (7 bases). The V and J ends lost 3 bases and 2 bases respectively, with 17 bases between them. The germline gives CDR1 GTSNPN, CDR2 SVGIG (reference sequence). This CDR3 comprises 16 residues. As DNA, the CDR3 is TGTGCCTGGAGGGAACTCTCGCGGGGGCCCTACAATGAGCAGTTCTTC. Translating gives CAWRELSRGPYNEQFF.

In its sample, this clone was seen once. The sample holds other DNA sequences that translate to the same CDR3. The rearrangement joins TRBV7-2 to TRBJ1-1; 7 nucleotides align to TRBD1. Per germline, CDR1 SGHTA and CDR2 FQGNSA. This CDR3 comprises 15 residues. J lost 3 bases, V lost 4 bases, and 8 bases had no gene match. This chain's CDR3 is CASSSWRQGDTEAFF. In nucleotides, the CDR3 is TGTGCCAGCAGCTCCTGGCGACAGGGAGACACTGAAGCTTTCTTT.

This chain links TRBV6-1 with TRBJ2-5; 8 nucleotides align to TRBD1. This CDR3 contains 14 residues. Trimming took 8 bases from V and 5 from J; bases not matched to a gene: 10. Germline lookup yields CDR1 MNHNS and CDR2 SASEGT. The CDR3 is CASQWATGGETQYF. In DNA form, the CDR3 reads TGTGCCAGCCAATGGGCTACAGGGGGGGAGACCCAGTACTTC.

The gene calls are TRBV4-1 and TRBJ2-7; 9 positions agree with TRBD1. The V gene end was trimmed by 0 bases and the J gene end by 3 bases; junction bases not matched to a gene: 15. Germline V gene data show CDR1 as MGHRA and CDR2 as YSYEKL. The CDR3 loop spans 19 amino acids. The CDR3 DNA is TGCGCCAGCAGCCAAGAAATATTGACCGGGACAGGGATACTCTACGAGCAGTACTTC. The encoded protein is CASSQEILTGTGILYEQYF.

V gene TRBV6-1 combines with J gene TRBJ2-5; 8 nucleotides line up with TRBD2. V gave up 6 bases and J gave up 6 bases; unmatched junction bases: 12. Germline assignment: CDR1 MNHNS and CDR2 SASEGT. CDR3 length equals 15 residues. DNA for the CDR3: TGTGCCAGCAGCAGAAACAGCCCGGGAGGGAAGACCCAGTACTTC. Residues: CASSRNSPGGKTQYF.

The rearrangement links TRBV7-2 to TRBJ2-5; possible D gene TRBD2, 5 bases. Trimming cost V 5 bases and J 1 base, with 11 bases left between them. CDR3 length: 14 amino acids. In germline, CDR1 is SGHTA, CDR2 FQGNSA. The CDR3 DNA reads as TGTGCCAGCAGCCAGCGGTGGACCCAAGAGACCCAGTACTTC. Translated: CASSQRWTQETQYF.

The chain employs TRBV5-4 and TRBJ2-7, with no clear D. V was shortened by 0 bases and J by 3 bases, with 13 bases between the two germline ends. The CDR3 runs 15 residues. Germline values: CDR1 SGHNT, CDR2 YYREEE (reference sequence). CDR3 in amino acids: CASSLAVLDGYEQYF. CDR3 DNA: TGTGCCAGCAGCTTGGCCGTCCTAGATGGCTACGAGCAGTACTTC.

Only a few counts were recorded for this clone. At one of its ends the junction is not consistent with the germline gene, which may arise from a read error. The chain employs TRBV7-7 and TRBJ2-3, with D perhaps TRBD1 (6 bases). CDR1 and CDR2 (germline): SSHAT, FNYEAQ (reference sequence). This CDR3 contains 18 residues. The CDR3 DNA is TGTGCTAGCAGCTTAGGTGAAAACCGGGACACAGACACAGATACGCAGTATTTT. As protein: CASSLGENRDTDTDTQYF. The entire variable domain, with the rest obtained from reference TRBV7-7 and TRBJ2-3, is as follows: GAGVSQSPRYKVTKRGQDVTLRCDPISSHATLYWYQQALGQGPEFLTYFNYEAQPDKSGLPSDRFSAERPEGSISTLTIQRTEQRDSAMYRCASSLGENRDTDTDTQYFGPGTRLTVL.

The chain joins TRBV19 to TRBJ2-5, with D unclear. CDR1 and CDR2 (germline): LNHDA, SQIVND (reference sequence). The CDR3 length is 14 residues. Trimming took off 3 bases at V and 2 bases at J, with 10 bases between the two ends. The CDR3 is CASSITENQETQYF. CDR3 sequence (DNA): TGTGCCAGTAGTATTACGGAGAATCAAGAGACCCAGTACTTC.

This clone was found a few times. The chain has TRBV6-1 and TRBJ2-7; a weak D match, TRBD1 (6 bases). The V end was cut by 4 bases, the J end by 6 bases, with 13 bases between. In germline, CDR1 is MNHNS, CDR2 SASEGT. The CDR3 is 13 amino acids. The CDR3 DNA reads as TGTGCCAGCAGTGCCGACACAGGGCTCGAGCAGTACTTC. This sequence encodes CASSADTGLEQYF.

This CDR3 reads CASSNRRGTETQYF. In DNA, the CDR3 is TGTGCCAGCAGCAATAGGCGGGGGACGGAGACCCAGTACTTC. The chain recombines TRBV27 with TRBJ2-5, with 7 nucleotides matching TRBD2. From germline, CDR1 is MNHEY and CDR2 SMNVEV (reference sequence). This CDR3 is built from 14 residues. V lost 6 bases, J lost 5 bases, and 9 bases stayed unmatched.

The rearrangement uses TRBV28 and TRBJ1-2; D gene uncertain. Trimming took 4 bases from V and 0 from J, leaving 3 bases between them. The CDR3 loop spans 12 amino acids. CDR1 is MDHEN and CDR2 is SYDVKM in the germline V gene. This CDR3 reads CASSSTNYGYTF. CDR3 DNA: TGTGCCAGCAGTTCAACTAACTATGGCTACACCTTC.